Presented here are 17 T cell receptor beta chains from one specimen sequenced in a study of T-cell memory formation after mild COVID-19. Each CDR3 protein gets one entry after TCRdb re-called the 5' RACE reads with MiXCR. This table has fewer than 600,000 distinct CDR3 sequences, about 20% appearing once. Specimen: PBMCs or a T cell subset sorted from them (not recorded which). Receptors were obtained from an adult woman who had mild COVID-19 (a few samples of this study predate the infection). Cell type and time point are not known.

The chain recombines TRBV12-3 or TRBV12-4 with TRBJ1-1; D perhaps matches TRBD1 (6 bases). The V end lost 7 bases, the J end lost 1 base, and 13 bases lay between the germline ends. The CDR3 is 14 residues long. The CDR3 protein is CASTLGAWNTEAFF. CDR3 DNA: TGTGCCAGCACTTTGGGGGCTTGGAACACTGAAGCTTTCTTT.

This clonotype was observed a handful of times. The DNA of the CDR3 is TGTGCCCTCGACTTTTTTACGCAGTATTTT. Its translation is CALDFFTQYF. This chain joins TRBV10-3 and TRBJ2-3; D not certain. Trimming stripped 11 bases from V and 8 bases from J, with 11 bases between. This CDR3 contains 10 residues. From germline, CDR1 is ENHRY and CDR2 SYGVKD.

This chain links TRBV30 with TRBJ2-3, with 7 nucleotides matching TRBD2. V was pared by 0 bases and J by 1 base, with 4 bases of the junction left unmatched. The CDR3 length is 15 residues. Germline V gene data show CDR1 as GTSNPN and CDR2 as SVGIG (reference sequence). The CDR3, as DNA: TGTGCCTGGAGTGTAAAAGCGGGACGCACAGATACGCAGTATTTT. This sequence encodes CAWSVKAGRTDTQYF. Variable domain in full (rest from reference TRBV30 and TRBJ2-3): SQTIHQWPATLVQPVGSPLSLECTVEGTSNPNLYWYRQAAGRGLQLLFYSVGIGQISSEVPQNLSASRPQDRQFILSSKKLLLSDSGFYLCAWSVKAGRTDTQYFGPGTRLTVL.

V is TRBV2 and J is TRBJ2-2, with 8 positions matching TRBD1. This CDR3 comprises 15 residues. Germline V gene lookup returns CDR1 SNHLY and CDR2 FYNNEI. Germline trimming cut 6 bases from V and 5 bases from J; bases unmatched to any gene: 8. CDR3 residues: CASSKRTGSTGELFF. The CDR3, as DNA: TGTGCCAGCAGCAAGAGGACAGGGTCGACCGGGGAGCTGTTTTTT.

CDR3 amino acids: CASSRPPFEGREKLFF. Here the CDR3 DNA reads TGTGCCAGCAGTCGCCCCCCTTTTGAGGGGAGGGAAAAACTGTTTTTT. This sequence joins TRBV12-3 or TRBV12-4 and TRBJ1-4; D possibly corresponds to TRBD1 (5 bases). The CDR3 consists of 16 residues. Trimming cost V 5 bases and J 8 bases, with 21 bases left between them.

This clonotype occurred many times. The chain joins TRBV12-3 or TRBV12-4 to TRBJ2-3; TRBD1 matches at 10 bases. This CDR3 region has 14 residues. V was clipped by 8 bases and J by 3 bases; unmatched bases: 5. The CDR3 DNA is TGTGCCAGCGGCCGGGACAGGGGTACAGATACGCAGTATTTT. Translated, it gives CASGRDRGTDTQYF.

The chain employs TRBV24-1 and TRBJ2-3; perhaps TRBD1 as D (5 bases). The CDR3 has 16 amino acids. Germline loops: CDR1 KGHDR, CDR2 SFDVKD. V lost 3 bases and J lost 4, with 16 bases in between. This CDR3 is CATSDPDRRVADTQYF. As DNA, the CDR3 is TGTGCCACCAGTGATCCCGACAGAAGGGTCGCAGATACGCAGTATTTT.

This clonotype has just a few counts. The V and J genes are TRBV5-6 and TRBJ2-3; D not resolved. The germline V gene has CDR1 SGHDT and CDR2 YYEEEE. CDR3 length equals 15 residues. V was cut by 4 bases and J by 0 bases, with 12 bases left in between. The CDR3 DNA follows: TGTGCCAGCAGCCGTATAGGTTTTAGCACAGATACGCAGTATTTT. Protein sequence: CASSRIGFSTDTQYF.

The CDR3 spells CASSLDNRQETQYF. The CDR3 DNA follows: TGTGCCAGCAGCTTAGATAACAGACAAGAGACCCAGTACTTC. This chain joins TRBV7-7 and TRBJ2-5; D ambiguous. Trimming left V 1 base short and J 2 bases short, with 8 bases between. The germline V gene encodes CDR1 SSHAT and CDR2 FNYEAQ (reference sequence). The CDR3 runs to 14 residues.

At least ten counts were recorded for this clonotype. The chain recombines TRBV12-3 or TRBV12-4 with TRBJ2-5; perhaps TRBD2 as D (7 bases). Trimming stripped 4 bases from V and 13 bases from J, with 22 bases between. This CDR3 has 14 residues. CDR3 sequence reads: CASSSGGGGRQSYF. DNA for the CDR3: TGTGCCAGCAGTTCGGGTGGCGGGGGCCGGCAGTCGTACTTC.

This clonotype was seen a handful of times. V is TRBV7-2 and J is TRBJ2-1; no clear D gene. CDR3 length equals 17 residues. Germline V lookup: CDR1 SGHTA, CDR2 FQGNSA. The V and J ends lost 1 base and 9 bases respectively, with 22 bases between them. The CDR3 is CASSLVGQGIKSGEQFF. The CDR3 DNA follows: TGTGCCAGCAGCTTAGTGGGTCAAGGGATAAAGTCCGGTGAGCAGTTCTTC.

This chain joins TRBV6-6 and TRBJ2-5; D gene uncertain. The ends were cut back, 5 bases at V and 9 bases at J, with 16 bases in the middle. This CDR3 comprises 13 residues. The germline gives CDR1 MNHNY, CDR2 SVGAGI (reference sequence). CDR3: CASSRERSVAQYF. CDR3 nucleotides: TGTGCCAGCAGTAGGGAACGGAGTGTAGCCCAGTACTTC.

There are a few counts of this clonotype. The rearrangement uses TRBV30 and TRBJ1-6; 9 bases are a match to TRBD1. There are 17 residues in the CDR3. CDR1 and CDR2 from the germline V gene are GTSNPN and SVGIG (reference sequence). J gave up 8 bases and V 2 bases, and 13 bases lay outside the gene matches. The CDR3 DNA sequence: TGTGCCTGGAGTTCCGGGACAGGGTACCGGGGGGATTCACCCCTCCACTTT. Protein sequence: CAWSSGTGYRGDSPLHF.

The rearrangement joins TRBV5-1 to TRBJ2-1, with D perhaps given as TRBD1 or TRBD2 (6 bases each). There are 13 residues in the CDR3. Germline V gene data show CDR1 as SGHRS and CDR2 as YFSETQ. V lost 7 bases and J 6 bases, leaving 14 bases between the germline ends. The CDR3 loop reads CASGAGHGNEQFF. CDR3 in DNA: TGCGCCAGCGGGGCGGGACACGGCAATGAGCAGTTCTTC.

The chain couples TRBV18 to TRBJ2-1, with D unresolved. The CDR3 extends over 15 amino acids. Germline values: CDR1 KGHSH, CDR2 LQKENI. V shed 6 bases and J shed 2 bases, with 14 bases lying between them. The CDR3 sequence: CASSPLSAAYNEQFF. The CDR3 DNA sequence: TGTGCCAGCTCGCCCCTTTCTGCGGCCTACAATGAGCAGTTCTTC.

This rearrangement joins TRBV2 to TRBJ2-7; weak D call: TRBD2 (6 bases). This CDR3 region has 15 residues. The V gene's germline CDR1 is SNHLY and CDR2 FYNNEI. Trimming left V 6 bases short and J 2 bases short, with 17 bases between. The CDR3 bases are TGTGCCAGCAGCTCTGAAAGATGGGGGGCCTACGAGCAGTACTTC. Residues: CASSSERWGAYEQYF.

This clonotype was observed a few times. The chain links TRBV12-3 or TRBV12-4 to TRBJ1-5, with D possibly matching TRBD1 (5 bases). Trimming cost V 5 bases and J 7 bases, with 12 bases left between them. The CDR3 loop spans 13 amino acids. CDR3 amino acids: CASSETALQPQHF. For the CDR3, the DNA is TGTGCCAGCAGTGAGACAGCTTTGCAGCCCCAGCATTTT.